These 8 T cell receptor beta chains were sequenced from one sample in a study of CXCR3-negative and CXCR3-positive naive CD8 T cells. The method, 5' RACE with UMI labels, was used to prepare the TRB cDNA libraries. TCRdb processed the 5' RACE reads again and assigns one entry to each CDR3 protein, with no DNA. The sample includes tens of thousands of distinct CDR3 sequences. The sequenced sample consisted of memory CD8+ T cells from blood. Receptors originate from a human donor in good health. Some clones in this sample may be carry-over from other donors' samples.

V usage is TRBV20-1 and J usage is TRBJ2-1; with no DNA, the TCRdb D assignment of TRBD1 cannot be verified. Germline V lookup: CDR1 DFQATT, CDR2 SNEGSKA (reference sequence). CDR3 length: 13 amino acids. CDR3 loop: CSARPLGVNEQFF.

This sequence joins TRBV4-3 and TRBJ1-2. The CDR3 has 14 residues. CDR1 is LGHNA, CDR2 YSLEER, per germline. The CDR3 region is CASSQGKRNYGYTF.

This chain uses TRBV28 with TRBJ2-7. This CDR3 has 16 amino acids. Germline CDR1 reads MDHEN; CDR2 reads SYDVKM. CDR3 in amino acids: CASSLRVAESSYEQYF.

CDR3 sequence: CASSLTGPTGELFF. This chain uses TRBV7-3 with TRBJ2-2; absent DNA, TCRdb's TRBD2 call cannot be checked. The CDR3 loop spans 14 amino acids. Germline V gene data show CDR1 as SGHTA and CDR2 as FQGTGA.

This chain uses TRBV7-9 with TRBJ1-6; as DNA is missing, the TRBD1 call by TCRdb cannot be tested. Germline values: CDR1 SEHNR, CDR2 FQNEAQ (reference sequence). The CDR3 loop spans 15 amino acids. CDR3 sequence: CASSGRTGGLSPLHF.

The rearrangement joins TRBV15 to TRBJ1-3; the D call from TCRdb, TRBD1, cannot be confirmed without DNA. The germline gives CDR1 LNHNV, CDR2 YYDKDF (reference sequence). The CDR3 has 15 amino acids. The CDR3 loop reads CATSKDRGLGNTIYF.

The chain joins TRBV5-6 to TRBJ2-5. Looked up from germline, CDR1 is SGHDT and CDR2 is YYEEEE. This CDR3 contains 15 residues. The CDR3 is CASSLALAAQETQYF.

The chain links TRBV2 to TRBJ2-2; TCRdb's assignment of TRBD2 cannot be checked, as there is no DNA. Germline CDR1 reads SNHLY; CDR2 reads FYNNEI. The CDR3 consists of 15 residues. CDR3 protein: CATLTSGANTGELFF.